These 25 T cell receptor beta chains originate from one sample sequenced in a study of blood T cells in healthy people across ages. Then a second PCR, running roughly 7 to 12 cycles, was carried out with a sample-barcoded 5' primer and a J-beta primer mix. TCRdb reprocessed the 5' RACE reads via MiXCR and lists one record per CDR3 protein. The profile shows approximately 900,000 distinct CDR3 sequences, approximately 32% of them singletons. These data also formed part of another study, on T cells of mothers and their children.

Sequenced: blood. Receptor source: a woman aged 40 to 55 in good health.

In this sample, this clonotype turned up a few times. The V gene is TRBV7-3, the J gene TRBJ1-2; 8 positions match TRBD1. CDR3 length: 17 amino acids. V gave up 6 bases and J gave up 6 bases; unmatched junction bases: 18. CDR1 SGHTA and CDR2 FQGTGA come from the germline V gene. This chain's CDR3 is CASRLLGQGDLWDGYTF. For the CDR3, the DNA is TGTGCCAGCAGACTTTTAGGACAGGGAGACTTATGGGATGGCTACACCTTC.

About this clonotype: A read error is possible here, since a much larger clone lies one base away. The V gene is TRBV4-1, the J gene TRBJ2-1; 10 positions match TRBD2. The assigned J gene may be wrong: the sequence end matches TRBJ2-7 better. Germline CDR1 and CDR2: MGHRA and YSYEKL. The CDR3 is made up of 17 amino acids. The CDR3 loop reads CASSQDRTSGVNNEQYF. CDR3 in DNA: TGCGCCAGCAGCCAAGATCGGACTAGCGGTGTTAACAATGAGCAGTACTTC.

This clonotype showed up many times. The CDR3 nucleotides read TGTGCCAGCAGATCCGGGGGGTTAAGCTCTGGGGCCAACGTCCTGACTTTC. It codes for CASRSGGLSSGANVLTF. The chain employs TRBV3-1 and TRBJ2-6; 7 nucleotides align to TRBD2. From germline, CDR1 is LGHDT and CDR2 YNNKEL (reference sequence). V shed 6 bases, J shed 0 bases, and the junction held 8 bases outside the gene matches. This CDR3 contains 17 residues.

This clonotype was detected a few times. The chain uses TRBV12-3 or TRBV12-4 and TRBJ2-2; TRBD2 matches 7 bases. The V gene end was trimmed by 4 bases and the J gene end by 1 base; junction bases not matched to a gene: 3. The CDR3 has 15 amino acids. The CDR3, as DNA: TGTGCCAGCAGTTGGGCTAGCGGGAACACCGGGGAGCTGTTTTTT. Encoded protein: CASSWASGNTGELFF.

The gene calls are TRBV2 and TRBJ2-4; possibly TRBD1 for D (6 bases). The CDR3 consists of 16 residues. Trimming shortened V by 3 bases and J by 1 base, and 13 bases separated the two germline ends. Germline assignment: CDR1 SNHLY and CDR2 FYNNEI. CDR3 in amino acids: CASSEETGAAKNIQYF. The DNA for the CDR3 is TGTGCCAGCAGTGAGGAGACAGGAGCCGCCAAAAACATTCAGTACTTC. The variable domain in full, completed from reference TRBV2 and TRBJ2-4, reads EPEVTQTPSHQVTQMGQEVILRCVPISNHLYFYWYRQILGQKVEFLVSFYNNEISEKSEIFDDQFSVERPDGSNFTLKIRSTKLEDSAMYFCASSEETGAAKNIQYFGAGTRLSVL.

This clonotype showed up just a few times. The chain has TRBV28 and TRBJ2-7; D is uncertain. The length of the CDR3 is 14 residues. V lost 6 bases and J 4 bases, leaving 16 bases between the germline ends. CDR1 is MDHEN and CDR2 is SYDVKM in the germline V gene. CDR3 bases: TGTGCCAGCAGCCTCCGATTGAAGGATTACGAGCAGTACTTC. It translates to CASSLRLKDYEQYF.

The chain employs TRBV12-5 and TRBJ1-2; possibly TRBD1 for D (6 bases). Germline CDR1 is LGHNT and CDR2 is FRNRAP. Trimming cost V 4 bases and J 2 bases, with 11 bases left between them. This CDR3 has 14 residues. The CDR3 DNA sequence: TGTGCTAGTGGTTCAGGGGATCTGAACTATGGCTACACCTTC. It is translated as CASGSGDLNYGYTF.

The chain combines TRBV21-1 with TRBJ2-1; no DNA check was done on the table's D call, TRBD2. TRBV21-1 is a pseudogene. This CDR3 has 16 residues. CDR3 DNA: TGTGCCAGCAGCTCCACAGCGGGAGGGCCATATAATGAGCAGTTCTTC. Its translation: CASSSTAGGPYNEQFF.

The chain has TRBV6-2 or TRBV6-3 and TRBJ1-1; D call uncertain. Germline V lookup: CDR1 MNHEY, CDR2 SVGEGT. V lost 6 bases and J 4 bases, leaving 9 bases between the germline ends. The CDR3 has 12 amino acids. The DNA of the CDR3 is TGTGCCAGCAGAAGCGTCGGCACTGAAGCTTTCTTT. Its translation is CASRSVGTEAFF.

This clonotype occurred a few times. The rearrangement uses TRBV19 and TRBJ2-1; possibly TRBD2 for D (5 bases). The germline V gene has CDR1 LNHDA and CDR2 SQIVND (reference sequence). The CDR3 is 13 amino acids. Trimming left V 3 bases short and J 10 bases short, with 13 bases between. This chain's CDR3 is CASSIGVNREQFF. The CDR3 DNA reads TGTGCCAGTAGTATCGGGGTCAACCGGGAGCAGTTCTTC. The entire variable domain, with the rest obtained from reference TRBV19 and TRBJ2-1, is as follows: DGGITQSPKYLFRKEGQNVTLSCEQNLNHDAMYWYRQDPGQGLRLIYYSQIVNDFQKGDIAEGYSVSREKKESFPLTVTSAQKNPTAFYLCASSIGVNREQFFGPGTRLTVL.

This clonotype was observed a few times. This CDR3 is CASRAHNEQFF. The CDR3 DNA follows: TGTGCCAGCAGAGCCCACAATGAGCAGTTCTTC. The genes are TRBV3-1 and TRBJ2-1; D uncertain. With 6 bases removed from V and 5 bases from J, the gap between germline ends came to 5 bases. This CDR3 contains 11 residues. Germline lookup yields CDR1 LGHDT and CDR2 YNNKEL (reference sequence).

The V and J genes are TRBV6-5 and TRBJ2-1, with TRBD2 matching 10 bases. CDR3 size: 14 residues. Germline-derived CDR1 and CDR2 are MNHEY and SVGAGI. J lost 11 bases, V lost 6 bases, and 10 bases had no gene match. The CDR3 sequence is CASSPGLAGVKQFF. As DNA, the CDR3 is TGTGCCAGCAGCCCAGGGCTAGCGGGAGTCAAGCAGTTCTTC.

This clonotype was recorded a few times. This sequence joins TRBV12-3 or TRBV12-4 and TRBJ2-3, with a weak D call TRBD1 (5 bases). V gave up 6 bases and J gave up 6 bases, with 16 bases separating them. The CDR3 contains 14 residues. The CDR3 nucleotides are TGTGCCAGCAGACCTACCCTCAGGGCCGATACGCAGTATTTT. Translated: CASRPTLRADTQYF.

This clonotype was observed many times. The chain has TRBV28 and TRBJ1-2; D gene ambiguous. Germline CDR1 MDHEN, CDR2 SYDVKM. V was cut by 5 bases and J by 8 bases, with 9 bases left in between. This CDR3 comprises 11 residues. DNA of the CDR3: TGTGCCAGCAGTGGATCTCCGGGCTACACCTTC. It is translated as CASSGSPGYTF.

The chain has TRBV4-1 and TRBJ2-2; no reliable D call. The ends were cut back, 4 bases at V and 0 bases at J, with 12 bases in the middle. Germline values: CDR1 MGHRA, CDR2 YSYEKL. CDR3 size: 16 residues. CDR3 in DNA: TGCGCCAGCAGCCCCCGTCCGGGTCCGAACACCGGGGAGCTGTTTTTT. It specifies CASSPRPGPNTGELFF.

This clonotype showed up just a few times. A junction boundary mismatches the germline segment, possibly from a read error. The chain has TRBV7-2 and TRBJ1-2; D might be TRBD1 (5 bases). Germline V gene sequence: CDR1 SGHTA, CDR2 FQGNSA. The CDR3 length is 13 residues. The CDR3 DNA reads TGTGCCCGCAGCCCCCAGGGACCACTAGGCTACACCTTC. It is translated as CARSPQGPLGYTF.

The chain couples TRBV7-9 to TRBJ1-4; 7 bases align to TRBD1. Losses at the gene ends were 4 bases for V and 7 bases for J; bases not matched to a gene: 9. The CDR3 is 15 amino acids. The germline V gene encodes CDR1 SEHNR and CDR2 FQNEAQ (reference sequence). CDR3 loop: CASSSEGGRVEKLFF. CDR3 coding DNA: TGTGCCAGCAGCTCAGAAGGGGGCCGGGTTGAAAAACTGTTTTTT.

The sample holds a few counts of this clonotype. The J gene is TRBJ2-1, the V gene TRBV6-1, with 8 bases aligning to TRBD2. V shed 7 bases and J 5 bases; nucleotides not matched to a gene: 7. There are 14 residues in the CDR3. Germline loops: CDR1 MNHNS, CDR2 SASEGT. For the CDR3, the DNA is TGTGCCAGCACGGGGGGGCTACTCCACAATGAGCAGTTCTTC. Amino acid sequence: CASTGGLLHNEQFF.

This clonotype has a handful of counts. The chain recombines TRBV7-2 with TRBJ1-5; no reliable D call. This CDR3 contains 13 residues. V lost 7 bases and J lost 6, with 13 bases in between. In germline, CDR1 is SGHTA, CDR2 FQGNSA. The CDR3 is CASTEGWRQPQHF. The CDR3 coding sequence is TGTGCCAGCACCGAGGGTTGGCGTCAGCCCCAGCATTTT.

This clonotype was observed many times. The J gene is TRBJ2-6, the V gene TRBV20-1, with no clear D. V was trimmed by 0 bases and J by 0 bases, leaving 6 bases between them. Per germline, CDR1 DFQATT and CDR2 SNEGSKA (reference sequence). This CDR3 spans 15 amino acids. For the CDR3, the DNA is TGCAGTGCTAGAGAATTCCTCTCTGGGGCCAACGTCCTGACTTTC. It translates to CSAREFLSGANVLTF.

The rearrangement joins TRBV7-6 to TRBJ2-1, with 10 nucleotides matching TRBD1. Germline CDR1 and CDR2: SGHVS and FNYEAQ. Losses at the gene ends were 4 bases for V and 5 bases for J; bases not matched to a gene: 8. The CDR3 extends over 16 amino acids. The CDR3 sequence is CASSSAGTGANNEQFF. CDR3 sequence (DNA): TGTGCCAGCAGCTCGGCCGGGACAGGGGCCAACAATGAGCAGTTCTTC.

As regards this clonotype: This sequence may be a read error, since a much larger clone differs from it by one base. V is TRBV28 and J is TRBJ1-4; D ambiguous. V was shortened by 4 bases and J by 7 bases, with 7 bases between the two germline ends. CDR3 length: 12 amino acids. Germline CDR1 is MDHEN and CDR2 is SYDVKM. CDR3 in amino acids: CASSSRCEKLFF. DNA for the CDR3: TGTGCCAGCAGTTCACGTTGTGAAAAACTGTTTTTT.

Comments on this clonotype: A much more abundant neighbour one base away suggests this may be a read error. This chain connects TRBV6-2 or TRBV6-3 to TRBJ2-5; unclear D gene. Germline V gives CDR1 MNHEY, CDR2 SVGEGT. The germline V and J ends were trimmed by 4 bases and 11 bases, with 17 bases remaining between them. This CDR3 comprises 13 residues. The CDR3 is CASSSPDTYGQYF. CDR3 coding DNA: TGTGCCAGCAGTTCTCCCGACACCTACGGGCAGTACTTC.

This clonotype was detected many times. The CDR3 DNA is TGCAGTGCTAGAGATCTCCTCAGGGATAGGGGCTATGGCTACACCTTC. It is translated as CSARDLLRDRGYGYTF. The chain joins TRBV20-1 to TRBJ1-2, with D possibly TRBD1 on 5 matching bases. The germline V and J ends were trimmed by 0 bases and 4 bases, with 18 bases remaining between them. Per germline, CDR1 DFQATT and CDR2 SNEGSKA (reference sequence). This CDR3 is built from 16 residues.

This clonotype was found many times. The CDR3 loop is CASTRGGYNEQFF. The DNA for the CDR3 is TGTGCCAGCACCCGGGGGGGGTACAATGAGCAGTTCTTC. The V call is TRBV9, the J call TRBJ2-1; 8 nucleotides line up with TRBD2. This CDR3 has 13 amino acids. V lost 6 bases, J lost 4 bases, and 3 bases stayed unmatched. Germline V gene data show CDR1 as SGDLS and CDR2 as YYNGEE.